Listed below are T cell receptor beta chains from one sample, sequenced in a study of shared clonotypes between healthy human individuals. Profiled with immunoSEQ multiplex PCR; TCRdb holds only in-frame clones, not every one. The table lists over a million clones, approximately 98.5% of them singletons. Sequenced: naive CD4+ T cells sorted from blood. These receptors all stem from a man aged 30 to 45 in good health. The CDR3 runs from the conserved cysteine through the conserved F or W. A D gene is named only where the DNA matches it firmly. Rows give clone size only sometimes, using once, few, many, or a class for an expanded clone.

V: TRBV14; J: TRBJ2-7; D: NA; size: NA; DNA: TGTGCCAGCAGTAAGGGACTTTCCTACGAGCAGTACTTC; CDR3: CASSKGLSYEQYF
V: TRBV25-1; J: TRBJ1-5; D: NA; size: NA; DNA: TGTGCCAGCGGGGACTCCTTAGACTTCGCGCCCCAGCATTTT; CDR3: CASGDSLDFAPQHF
V: TRBV11-2; J: TRBJ2-7; D: TRBD2; size: NA; DNA: TGTGCCAGCAGGCAAACGGGCGGGAGGGCCTACGAGCAGTACTTC; CDR3: CASRQTGGRAYEQYF
V: TRBV7-2; J: TRBJ2-2; D: TRBD2; size: NA; DNA: TGTGCCAGCAGCCCATTGCGGGAGCCCGGGGAGCTGTTTTTT; CDR3: CASSPLREPGELFF
V: TRBV27; J: TRBJ2-5; D: NA; size: NA; DNA: TGTGCCAGCAGTTTATCGGTAGGCCAAGAGACCCAGTACTTC; CDR3: CASSLSVGQETQYF
V: TRBV5-5; J: TRBJ2-5; D: NA; size: once; DNA: TGTGCCAGCAGCCCAGGGCCGTTCGAGACCCAGTACTTC; CDR3: CASSPGPFETQYF
V: TRBV5-4; J: TRBJ2-2; D: NA; size: NA; DNA: TGTGCCAGCAGCAAGGACCCGGGGTCCACCGGGGAGCTGTTTTTT; CDR3: CASSKDPGSTGELFF
V: TRBV19; J: TRBJ1-5; D: NA; size: once; DNA: TGTGCCAGTAGTAGCGTAGGGACACATAATCAGCCCCAGCATTTT; CDR3: CASSSVGTHNQPQHF
V: TRBV18; J: TRBJ2-3; D: NA; size: NA; DNA: TGTGCCAGCTCACCCACCCGGGACACAGATACGCAGTATTTT; CDR3: CASSPTRDTDTQYF
V: TRBV6-1; J: TRBJ2-4; D: NA; size: NA; DNA: TGTGCCAGCAGTGAATTTGGAATGGGTCAGGGGATTCGCAAAAACATTCAGTACTTC; CDR3: CASSEFGMGQGIRKNIQYF
V: TRBV2; J: TRBJ2-3; D: TRBD1; size: NA; DNA: TGTGCCAGCAGAAAAGACAGGGGCTGGGATACGCAGTATTTT; CDR3: CASRKDRGWDTQYF